The 15 T cell receptor beta chains presented below share a single source sample, sequenced in a study of blood T cell repertoires in COVID-19 (dated by TCRdb to the early 2020s). The protocol used for the library was the immunoSEQ multiplex PCR assay. Sourced from immuneACCESS, this table was stored by TCRdb with only in-frame sequences that have V and J called. A share of the clones is absent; for the studies checked, an unresolved V gene accounts for under half, and the remainder has no known explanation. The sample includes 150,000 or so clones, with roughly 90% observed a single time. Jointly, the top ten make up 0.53% of the sample. Sequencing was done on a sample of peripheral blood. Receptor source: a man aged 50-59 years with acute or convalescent COVID-19.

CDR3 DNA: TGTGCCAGAAGCCTGAGCCCCGGGGGGGGGCTGGGAGATACGCAGTATTTT. This sequence encodes CARSLSPGGGLGDTQYF. The rearrangement uses TRBV7-5 and TRBJ2-3; the table's TRBD2 call for D was not verified on the DNA. TRBV7-5 is flagged as a pseudogene. This CDR3 has 17 residues.

The chain uses TRBV7-2 and TRBJ2-2; possible D gene TRBD2, 5 bases. CDR1 is SGHTA and CDR2 is FQGNSA in the germline V gene. Trimming cost V 5 bases and J 6 bases, with 19 bases left between them. The length of the CDR3 is 16 residues. This CDR3 reads CASSLNSGIMAGELFF. The DNA for the CDR3 is TGTGCCAGCAGCCTTAATTCGGGGATAATGGCCGGGGAGCTGTTTTTT.

The rearrangement uses TRBV4-2 and TRBJ1-1; the D gene is possibly TRBD1 (5 bases). CDR1 is LGHNA, CDR2 YNFKEQ, per germline. The CDR3 totals 15 residues. V gave up 3 bases and J gave up 4 bases, with 15 bases separating them. CDR3 amino acids: CASSQGGLTATEAFF. In nucleotides, the CDR3 is TGTGCCAGCAGCCAGGGGGGGTTAACGGCCACTGAAGCTTTCTTT.

The genes are TRBV2 and TRBJ2-5, with unresolved D. The CDR3 loop spans 16 amino acids. CDR1 and CDR2 from the germline V gene are SNHLY and FYNNEI. V was pared by 6 bases and J by 0 bases, with 17 bases between. DNA for the CDR3: TGTGCCAGCAGCCCTGTGCCGGCGGTGTACCAAGAGACCCAGTACTTC. Protein product: CASSPVPAVYQETQYF.

In its sample, this clone was seen a few times. For the CDR3, the DNA is TGTGCCTGGAGTGTTTCGGGACAGGGATCTGAAGCTTTCTTT. Its translation: CAWSVSGQGSEAFF. The chain combines TRBV30 with TRBJ1-1; 9 nucleotides align to TRBD1. Germline values: CDR1 GTSNPN, CDR2 SVGIG (reference sequence). The CDR3 sequence is 14 residues long. After removal of 0 bases from V and 6 bases from J, the junction contained 5 bases not matched to a gene. The full variable domain, with the rest looked up from reference TRBV30 and TRBJ1-1, is SQTIHQWPATLVQPVGSPLSLECTVEGTSNPNLYWYRQAAGRGLQLLFYSVGIGQISSEVPQNLSASRPQDRQFILSSKKLLLSDSGFYLCAWSVSGQGSEAFFGQGTRLTVV.

This chain joins TRBV21-1 and TRBJ1-5; the table's D call TRBD1 went unverified against the DNA. TRBV21-1 has pseudogene status. This CDR3 spans 13 amino acids. The DNA of the CDR3 is TGTGCCAGCGGACAGGGGCAAGGGCAGCCCCAGCATTTT. Translation gives CASGQGQGQPQHF.

The chain joins TRBV5-1 to TRBJ2-3; the match to TRBD1 covers 10 bases. J was trimmed by 6 bases and V by 0 bases; bases with no gene match: 4. The germline V gene has CDR1 SGHRS and CDR2 YFSETQ. The CDR3 loop spans 15 amino acids. The CDR3 region is CASSLEGQGWDTQYF. Here the CDR3 DNA reads TGCGCCAGCAGCTTGGAGGGACAGGGGTGGGATACGCAGTATTTT.

The chain combines TRBV9 with TRBJ2-1; 12 bases are a match to TRBD2. Trimming took 0 bases from V and 5 from J; bases not matched to a gene: 3. The germline V gene encodes CDR1 SGDLS and CDR2 YYNGEE. The CDR3 contains 16 residues. The CDR3 coding sequence is TGTGCCAGCAGCGTAGAGCTAGCGGGGGGGGACAATGAGCAGTTCTTC. It specifies CASSVELAGGDNEQFF.

V usage is TRBV3-1 (or the pseudogene TRBV3-2) and J usage is TRBJ2-2, with TRBD1 identical over 7 bases. This CDR3 spans 15 amino acids. V lost 2 bases and J lost 6; bases outside the gene matches: 6. CDR1 LGHDT and CDR2 YNNKEL come from the germline V gene (reference sequence). CDR3 in amino acids: CASSQRYRGSGELFF. The CDR3 nucleotides are TGTGCCAGCAGCCAACGGTACAGGGGTTCCGGGGAGCTGTTTTTT.

V is TRBV2 and J is TRBJ1-4; TRBD1 aligns across 7 bases. With V trimmed by 6 bases and J by 8 bases, 18 bases remained unmatched. CDR1 is SNHLY, CDR2 FYNNEI, per germline. This CDR3 has 17 residues. In nucleotides, the CDR3 is TGTGCCAGCAGGACGGACAGGCCGCCTCGGGTTGGAGAAAAACTGTTTTTT. It codes for CASRTDRPPRVGEKLFF.

The gene calls are TRBV27 and TRBJ1-4, with 9 bases matching TRBD1. The CDR3 has 15 residues. Germline V gene data show CDR1 as MNHEY and CDR2 as SMNVEV (reference sequence). The ends lost 0 bases at V and 8 bases at J; junction bases unmatched: 4. CDR3 bases: TGTGCCAGCAGTTTATCGTGGACAGGGGCCGAAAAACTGTTTTTT. Translating it yields CASSLSWTGAEKLFF.

This clone was seen just once. The rearrangement joins TRBV18 to TRBJ2-3; tentative D call: TRBD1 (6 bases). Trimming took off 5 bases at V and 0 bases at J, with 12 bases between the two ends. The CDR3 is 15 amino acids. Looked up from germline, CDR1 is KGHSH and CDR2 is LQKENI. Here the CDR3 DNA reads TGTGCCAGCTCATTGGACAGCTATAGCACAGATACGCAGTATTTT. Translation: CASSLDSYSTDTQYF.

To note about this clone: The same CDR3 arises from other DNA sequences in this sample as well. The CDR3 DNA reads as TGTGCCAGCTCCGGACTAGCGGGAGCCTACGAGCAGTACTTC. It translates to CASSGLAGAYEQYF. J is TRBJ2-7 and V is TRBV18, with 13 nucleotides matching TRBD2. There are 14 residues in the CDR3. Germline V gives CDR1 KGHSH, CDR2 LQKENI. V trimming: 6 bases; J trimming: 2 bases; junction bases outside the gene matches: 1.

The rearrangement uses TRBV5-1 and TRBJ1-5; D is possibly TRBD1 (5 bases). With 0 bases removed from V and 0 bases from J, the gap between germline ends came to 7 bases. The CDR3 has 15 residues. Germline CDR1 and CDR2: SGHRS and YFSETQ. The CDR3 region is CASSLGDSSNQPQHF. CDR3 DNA sequence: TGCGCCAGCAGCTTGGGAGACAGTAGCAATCAGCCCCAGCATTTT.

V gene TRBV18 combines with J gene TRBJ2-1; TRBD2 matches at 8 bases. Germline V gene data show CDR1 as KGHSH and CDR2 as LQKENI. The CDR3 totals 14 residues. V lost 5 bases and J lost 4; bases outside the gene matches: 4. This CDR3 reads CASSGREAYNEQFF. DNA of the CDR3: TGTGCCAGCTCAGGGCGGGAGGCTTACAATGAGCAGTTCTTC.